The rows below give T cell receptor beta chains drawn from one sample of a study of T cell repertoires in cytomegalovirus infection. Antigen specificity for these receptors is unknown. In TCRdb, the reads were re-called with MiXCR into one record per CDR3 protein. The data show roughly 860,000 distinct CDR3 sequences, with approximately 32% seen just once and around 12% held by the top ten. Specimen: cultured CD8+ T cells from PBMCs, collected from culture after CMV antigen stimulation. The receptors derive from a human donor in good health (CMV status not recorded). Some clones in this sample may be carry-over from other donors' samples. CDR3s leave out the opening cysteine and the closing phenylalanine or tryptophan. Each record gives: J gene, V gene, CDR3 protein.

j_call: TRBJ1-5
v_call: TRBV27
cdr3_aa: ASSPTGAAGNQPQH

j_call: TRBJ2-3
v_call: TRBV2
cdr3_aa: ASLAGTDTQY

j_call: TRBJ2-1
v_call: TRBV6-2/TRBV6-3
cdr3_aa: ASTPYRGYNEQF

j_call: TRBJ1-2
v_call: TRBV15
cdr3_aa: ATSREREGGYGYT

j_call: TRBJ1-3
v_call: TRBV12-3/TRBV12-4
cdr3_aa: ASSLGYRGIDTIY

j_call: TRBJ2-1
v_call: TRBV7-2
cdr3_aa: ASSLEITGANEQF

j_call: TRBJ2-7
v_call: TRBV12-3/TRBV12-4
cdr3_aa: ASSPLLAGGKLSYEQY

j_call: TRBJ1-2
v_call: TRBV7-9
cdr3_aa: ASSFGSDYGYT

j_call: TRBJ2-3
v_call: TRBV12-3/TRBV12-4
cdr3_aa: ASNPTGGEDTQY

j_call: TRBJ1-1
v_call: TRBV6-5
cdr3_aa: ASSYSVPVSTEAF

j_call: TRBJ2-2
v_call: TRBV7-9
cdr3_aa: ASSFPGSSPNTGELF

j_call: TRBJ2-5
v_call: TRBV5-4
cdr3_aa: ASSSDTVEETQY

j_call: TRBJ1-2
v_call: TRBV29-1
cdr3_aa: SDNSNYGYT

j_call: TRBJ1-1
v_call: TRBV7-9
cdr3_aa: ASSDSTGGQFAEAF

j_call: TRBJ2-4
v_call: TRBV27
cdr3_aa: ASSSWVDKNIQY

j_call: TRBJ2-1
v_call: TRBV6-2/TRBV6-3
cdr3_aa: ANSKRTSGGNEQF

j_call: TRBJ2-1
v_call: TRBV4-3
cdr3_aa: ASSQDRASVGREQF

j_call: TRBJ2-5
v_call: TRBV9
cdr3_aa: ASSELGQGKNQY

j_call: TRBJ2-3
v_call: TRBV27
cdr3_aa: ASSRRTDVRDTQY

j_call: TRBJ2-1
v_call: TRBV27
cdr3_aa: ASGTSGGNSYNEQF

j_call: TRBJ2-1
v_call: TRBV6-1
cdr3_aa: ASSERGAYNEQF

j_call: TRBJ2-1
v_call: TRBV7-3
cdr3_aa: ASSPGVELGNEQF

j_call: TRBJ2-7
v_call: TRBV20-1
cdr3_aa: SASQAGPYEQY

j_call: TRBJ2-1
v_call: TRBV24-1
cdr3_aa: ATSDLGHPEQF

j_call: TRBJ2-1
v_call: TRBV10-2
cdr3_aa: ASIRDSSYNEQF

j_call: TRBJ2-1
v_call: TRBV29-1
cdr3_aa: SATGGAYNEQF

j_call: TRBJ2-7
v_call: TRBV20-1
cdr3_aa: SATPNRDIFYEQY

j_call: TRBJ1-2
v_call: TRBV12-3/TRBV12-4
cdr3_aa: ASSLGTGGFNGYT

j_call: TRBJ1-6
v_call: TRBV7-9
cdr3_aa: ASSLISGTGGVKDYNSPLH

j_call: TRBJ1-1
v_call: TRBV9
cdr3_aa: ASSVGEGTLNTEAF

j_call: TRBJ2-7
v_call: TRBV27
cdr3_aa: ASSSVRTGNEFVTEQY

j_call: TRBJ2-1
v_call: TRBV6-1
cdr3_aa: ASRQGLEQF

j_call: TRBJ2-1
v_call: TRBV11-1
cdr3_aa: ASSNLGEGANNEQF